A single sample is the source of the 24 T cell receptor beta chains below, sequenced in a study of blood T cell repertoires in COVID-19. Profiled with immunoSEQ multiplex PCR; TCRdb holds only in-frame clones, not every one. The data show roughly 400,000 clones, 80% to 95% seen once. Sequenced material: PBMCs or T cells enriched from blood (not recorded which). These receptors were taken from a woman in her forties who had been exposed to COVID-19.

V and J are TRBV13 and TRBJ2-7; 9 bases align to TRBD2. CDR3 length: 17 residues. Germline trimming cut 6 bases from V and 1 base from J; bases unmatched to any gene: 13. The germline CDR1 and CDR2 sequences are PRHDT and FYEKMQ (reference sequence). CDR3 amino acids: CASRVSPLREGSYEQYF. For the CDR3, the DNA is TGTGCCAGCAGAGTCTCTCCTTTGCGGGAGGGTTCCTACGAGCAGTACTTC.

This chain links TRBV19 with TRBJ1-2, with TRBD1 identical over 10 bases. The CDR3 has 14 amino acids. Germline lookup yields CDR1 LNHDA and CDR2 SQIVND (reference sequence). The trim removed 3 bases at V and 7 bases at J, leaving 5 bases unmatched. The DNA for the CDR3 is TGTGCCAGTAGTATGCCCGACAGGGGGCCTGGCTACACCTTC. Protein product: CASSMPDRGPGYTF.

The chain couples TRBV6-5 to TRBJ2-3, with TRBD2 matching over 7 bases. CDR3 length: 15 residues. V was clipped by 4 bases and J by 2 bases; unmatched bases: 6. Germline V CDR1 and CDR2: MNHEY, SVGAGI. The CDR3 region is CASSLGRGVTDTQYF. The CDR3 DNA reads TGTGCCAGCAGTTTGGGTCGGGGGGTCACAGATACGCAGTATTTT.

This chain joins TRBV3-1 (or the pseudogene TRBV3-2) and TRBJ2-3, with TRBD2 matching 7 bases. Trimming removed 2 bases from V and 0 bases from J; junction bases left unmatched: 2. The CDR3 contains 15 residues. Germline V CDR1 and CDR2: LGHDT, YNNKEL (reference sequence). The CDR3 here is CASSQFSGSTDTQYF. The CDR3 region has the DNA TGTGCCAGCAGCCAATTTAGCGGGAGCACAGATACGCAGTATTTT.

The chain recombines TRBV5-1 with TRBJ2-5; 9 bases are a match to TRBD2. Trimming at V came to 4 bases and at J to 4 bases, leaving 8 bases not matched to a gene. CDR1 is SGHRS and CDR2 is YFSETQ in the germline V gene. The CDR3 has 15 amino acids. The CDR3 loop is CASSPGAGGGETQYF. The CDR3 coding sequence is TGCGCCAGCAGCCCGGGAGCGGGGGGAGGAGAGACCCAGTACTTC.

The gene calls are TRBV28 and TRBJ1-3; possible D gene TRBD1, 6 bases. V gave up 8 bases and J gave up 7 bases, with 21 bases separating them. The CDR3 consists of 15 residues. Germline V gives CDR1 MDHEN, CDR2 SYDVKM. CDR3 loop: CASQRDTGLGNTIYF. The CDR3, as DNA: TGTGCCAGCCAGAGGGACACCGGGCTTGGGAACACCATATATTTT.

The chain is built from TRBV6-1 and TRBJ1-1, with TRBD1 as a possible D gene (6 bases). Trimming cost V 3 bases and J 7 bases, with 21 bases left between them. The CDR3 runs 16 residues. Germline loops: CDR1 MNHNS, CDR2 SASEGT. CDR3 sequence reads: CASSDQDRRDFGEAFF. The CDR3 DNA reads as TGTGCCAGCAGTGATCAGGACAGACGTGACTTCGGTGAAGCTTTCTTT.

The rearrangement links TRBV7-2 to TRBJ1-3; D remains ambiguous. V was cut by 6 bases and J by 6 bases, with 9 bases left in between. The CDR3 length is 12 residues. The germline V gene has CDR1 SGHTA and CDR2 FQGNSA. Here the CDR3 reads CASSPDLNTIYF. The DNA for the CDR3 is TGTGCCAGCAGTCCAGATCTAAACACCATATATTTT.

This rearrangement joins TRBV19 to TRBJ1-5; D unresolved. Germline CDR1 LNHDA, CDR2 SQIVND (reference sequence). CDR3 length: 13 residues. V dropped 1 base and J dropped 10 bases, with 11 bases sitting between them. Here the CDR3 reads CASSIGGIGPQHF. The CDR3 region has the DNA TGTGCCAGTAGTATAGGAGGGATTGGACCCCAGCATTTT.

This rearrangement joins TRBV25-1 to TRBJ1-2, with a tentative D call TRBD1 (5 bases). The germline V gene has CDR1 MGHDK and CDR2 SYGVNS. With 5 bases removed from V and 4 bases from J, the gap between germline ends came to 20 bases. The CDR3 is 16 residues long. The CDR3 bases are TGTGCCAGCAGTACCTATACAGGCACCCTTACCTATGGCTACACCTTC. Translation: CASSTYTGTLTYGYTF.

This clone showed up just a few times. The chain combines TRBV12-5 with TRBJ1-6, with unresolved D. V gave up 9 bases and J gave up 0 bases, with 9 bases separating them. Germline CDR1 is LGHNT and CDR2 is FRNRAP. This CDR3 has 14 residues. The CDR3 is CASTESSYNSPLHF. The CDR3 bases are TGTGCTAGCACGGAGAGCTCCTATAATTCACCCCTCCACTTT.

This rearrangement joins TRBV6-5 to TRBJ1-2, with D uncertain. Trimming shortened V by 0 bases and J by 6 bases, and 14 bases separated the two germline ends. Germline CDR1 is MNHEY and CDR2 is SVGAGI. The CDR3 consists of 15 residues. The CDR3 DNA sequence: TGTGCCAGCAGTTACTCGGCCAGGTATCTTGATGGCTACACCTTC. Residues: CASSYSARYLDGYTF.

The chain has TRBV7-9 and TRBJ1-2; TRBD1 agrees at 7 bases. The germline gives CDR1 SEHNR, CDR2 FQNEAQ (reference sequence). Losses at the gene ends were 5 bases for V and 4 bases for J; bases not matched to a gene: 13. The CDR3 contains 16 residues. The CDR3 sequence is CASSTGTAISIYGYTF. The CDR3 coding sequence is TGTGCCAGCAGCACCGGGACAGCCATTTCTATCTATGGCTACACCTTC.

V gene TRBV24-1 combines with J gene TRBJ1-1; TRBD1 matches at 7 bases. The V gene end was trimmed by 1 base and the J gene end by 2 bases; junction bases not matched to a gene: 6. There are 16 residues in the CDR3. Germline CDR1 KGHDR, CDR2 SFDVKD. The CDR3 DNA sequence: TGTGCCACCAGTGATTTCCAAAGGGGGCTAAACACTGAAGCTTTCTTT. Its protein is CATSDFQRGLNTEAFF.

This chain uses TRBV10-3 with TRBJ2-5; D gene ambiguous. Trimming removed 0 bases at V and 7 bases at J, with 6 bases between. CDR1 ENHRY and CDR2 SYGVKD come from the germline V gene. CDR3 size: 12 residues. In DNA form, the CDR3 reads TGTGCCATCAGTGAGTCGAGGATGACCCAGTACTTC. This encodes CAISESRMTQYF.

The rearrangement uses TRBV7-8 and TRBJ1-5; 8 bases are shared with TRBD1. CDR1 is SGHVS and CDR2 is FQNEAQ in the germline V gene. V lost 5 bases, J lost 5 bases, and 2 bases stayed unmatched. The CDR3 has 13 amino acids. CDR3 sequence reads: CASSRQGYQPQHF. As DNA, the CDR3 is TGTGCCAGCAGCCGACAGGGGTATCAGCCCCAGCATTTT.

This sequence joins TRBV9 and TRBJ2-2, with D perhaps matching TRBD1 (5 bases). The CDR3 runs to 15 residues. V was shortened by 0 bases and J by 8 bases, with 14 bases between the two germline ends. Germline loops: CDR1 SGDLS, CDR2 YYNGEE. The CDR3, as DNA: TGTGCCAGCAGCGTAGACACAGGAGTCAGGGGGGAGCTGTTTTTT. Protein: CASSVDTGVRGELFF.

CDR3 protein: CASSAGQTNNSPLHF. The CDR3 coding sequence is TGCGCCAGCAGCGCCGGACAGACAAATAATTCACCCCTCCACTTT. V and J are TRBV5-1 and TRBJ1-6; tentatively, D is TRBD1 (6 bases). The CDR3 runs 15 residues. Germline CDR1 is SGHRS and CDR2 is YFSETQ. V was pared by 4 bases and J by 5 bases, with 13 bases between.

This rearrangement joins TRBV7-2 to TRBJ1-1, with D unresolved. The CDR3 runs 14 residues. Deletions cut 5 bases from V and 0 bases from J, with 10 bases between. The germline V gene has CDR1 SGHTA and CDR2 FQGNSA. Here the CDR3 DNA reads TGTGCCAGCAGCCCTCGACTCTTGAACACTGAAGCTTTCTTT. Amino acid sequence: CASSPRLLNTEAFF.

The chain is built from TRBV6-6 and TRBJ2-3, with 9 positions matching TRBD2. The germline V gene encodes CDR1 MNHNY and CDR2 SVGAGI (reference sequence). The CDR3 sequence is 16 residues long. V lost 4 bases to trimming and J lost 1 base; unmatched junction nucleotides: 6. The CDR3 is CASSSETSGRTDTQYF. Written as DNA, the CDR3 is TGTGCCAGCAGTTCCGAGACTAGCGGCCGCACAGATACGCAGTATTTT.

The chain has TRBV5-1 and TRBJ1-1; perhaps TRBD1 as D (6 bases). Germline V gene data show CDR1 as SGHRS and CDR2 as YFSETQ. The CDR3 extends over 16 amino acids. V lost 3 bases and J 1 base, leaving 16 bases between the germline ends. The CDR3 reads CASSWGGGGPNTEAFF. The DNA of the CDR3 is TGCGCCAGCAGCTGGGGGGGCGGGGGGCCGAACACTGAAGCTTTCTTT.

The rearrangement joins TRBV27 to TRBJ1-5, with D hard to call. From germline, CDR1 is MNHEY and CDR2 SMNVEV (reference sequence). The V end was cut by 6 bases, the J end by 2 bases, with 11 bases between. This CDR3 is 14 amino acids long. The DNA of the CDR3 is TGTGCCAGCAGCGCTCGCGGGGGCAATCAGCCCCAGCATTTT. Translation gives CASSARGGNQPQHF.

The chain is built from TRBV24-1 and TRBJ2-7; 8 bases line up with TRBD1. Per germline, CDR1 KGHDR and CDR2 SFDVKD. This CDR3 has 16 residues. After removal of 9 bases from V and 2 bases from J, the junction contained 14 bases not matched to a gene. CDR3 amino acids: CATSGPVQGAAYEQYF. The CDR3 bases are TGTGCCACCTCCGGTCCCGTTCAGGGGGCGGCCTACGAGCAGTACTTC.

CDR3 nucleotide sequence: TGTGCCAGCAGCGTGACAGGGGGCACTGAAGCTTTCTTT. Encoded protein: CASSVTGGTEAFF. The V and J genes are TRBV7-2 and TRBJ1-1; 9 bases match TRBD1. Losses at the gene ends were 5 bases for V and 4 bases for J; bases not matched to a gene: 2. The CDR3 sequence is 13 residues long. Germline-derived CDR1 and CDR2 are SGHTA and FQGNSA.